The 18 T cell receptor beta chains below come from one sample, sequenced in a study of blood T cell repertoires in COVID-19. Measured with immunoSEQ multiplex PCR; TCRdb has only the in-frame clones, and not every one. Among approximately 220,000 clones listed, about four fifths were seen once. The specimen was PBMCs or T cells enriched from blood (not recorded which). The receptors were sampled from a woman between 50 and 59 years old who had been exposed to COVID-19.

This sequence joins TRBV9 and TRBJ2-5; the D gene is possibly TRBD2 (5 bases). CDR1 SGDLS and CDR2 YYNGEE come from the germline V gene. The CDR3 spans 15 residues. The V end lost 0 bases, the J end lost 2 bases, and 11 bases lay between the germline ends. CDR3 in amino acids: CASSVAPAGQETQYF. CDR3 nucleotide sequence: TGTGCCAGCAGCGTAGCCCCTGCGGGTCAAGAGACCCAGTACTTC.

This clone is a singleton in its sample. The chain uses TRBV11-2 and TRBJ1-6; 8 nucleotides match TRBD1. This CDR3 contains 14 residues. CDR1 is SGHAT, CDR2 FQNNGV, per germline. J was trimmed by 9 bases and V by 5 bases; bases with no gene match: 6. The CDR3 loop is CASSPGQGSSPLHF. In nucleotides, the CDR3 is TGTGCCAGCAGCCCCGGACAGGGTAGTTCACCCCTCCACTTT.

The chain joins TRBV19 to TRBJ2-7, with D unresolved. CDR1 is LNHDA and CDR2 is SQIVND in the germline V gene (reference sequence). V was pared by 2 bases and J by 0 bases, with 8 bases between. The CDR3 totals 14 residues. The CDR3 spells CASSISVSSYEQYF. The DNA for the CDR3 is TGTGCCAGTAGTATATCTGTTAGCTCCTACGAGCAGTACTTC.

The chain combines TRBV13 with TRBJ2-2; a weak D match, TRBD2 (6 bases). V was pared by 4 bases and J by 4 bases, with 10 bases between. The CDR3 spans 14 residues. Germline V gene data show CDR1 as PRHDT and CDR2 as FYEKMQ (reference sequence). The CDR3 nucleotides are TGTGCCAGCAGCTGGAGGGTTGGCACCGGGGAGCTGTTTTTT. Translating it yields CASSWRVGTGELFF.

The gene calls are TRBV30 and TRBJ2-1, with D possibly being TRBD2 (7 bases). This CDR3 contains 15 residues. Germline values: CDR1 GTSNPN, CDR2 SVGIG (reference sequence). V was clipped by 2 bases and J by 4 bases, with 15 bases between them. The CDR3 sequence is CAWSSPGGRYNEQFF. In DNA, the CDR3 is TGTGCCTGGAGTTCCCCGGGGGGCCGGTACAATGAGCAGTTCTTC. The full variable domain, rest sourced from reference TRBV30 and TRBJ2-1, is SQTIHQWPATLVQPVGSPLSLECTVEGTSNPNLYWYRQAAGRGLQLLFYSVGIGQISSEVPQNLSASRPQDRQFILSSKKLLLSDSGFYLCAWSSPGGRYNEQFFGPGTRLTVL.

This chain links TRBV6-2 or TRBV6-3 with TRBJ2-7; 7 bases fit TRBD2. V dropped 2 bases and J dropped 0; count of bases not matched to a gene: 7. Germline values: CDR1 MNHEY, CDR2 SVGEGT. The CDR3 length is 16 residues. In DNA form, the CDR3 reads TGTGCCAGCAGTTACGTCTTAGGGGACTACTCCTACGAGCAGTACTTC. Its protein is CASSYVLGDYSYEQYF.

The genes are TRBV18 and TRBJ1-5; D gene ambiguous. The V end lost 3 bases, the J end lost 5 bases, and 8 bases lay between the germline ends. This CDR3 comprises 13 residues. Germline V lookup: CDR1 KGHSH, CDR2 LQKENI. Here the CDR3 DNA reads TGTGCCAGCTCACCTCAGCGCTATCAGCCCCAGCATTTT. This gives the protein CASSPQRYQPQHF.

The chain has TRBV2 and TRBJ1-1; D might be TRBD1 (5 bases). The CDR3 sequence is 14 residues long. In germline, CDR1 is SNHLY, CDR2 FYNNEI. Between the trimmed V and J ends, which lost 6 bases and 5 bases, there was a span of 16 bases. This chain's CDR3 is CASSPGLMRTEAFF. CDR3 DNA: TGTGCCAGCAGCCCGGGACTCATGAGGACTGAAGCTTTCTTT.

In the case of this clone: This may arise from a read error, as a much more abundant clone is one base away. In the same sample, other DNA sequences code for this CDR3. The chain links TRBV12-3 or TRBV12-4 to TRBJ2-6, with no clear D. The ends were cut back, 6 bases at V and 0 bases at J, with 3 bases in the middle. This CDR3 is 13 amino acids long. In DNA, the CDR3 is TGTGCCAGCAGACTCTCTGGGGCCAACGTCCTGACTTTC. Encoded protein: CASRLSGANVLTF.

V usage is TRBV18 and J usage is TRBJ2-1; D is uncertain. Trimming removed 4 bases from V and 5 bases from J, with 15 bases in between. Germline assignment: CDR1 KGHSH and CDR2 LQKENI. This CDR3 spans 15 amino acids. The CDR3 nucleotides read TGTGCCAGCTCACGGATTACTACAAGAGACAATGAGCAGTTCTTC. It translates to CASSRITTRDNEQFF.

This rearrangement joins TRBV2 to TRBJ1-1, with 8 positions matching TRBD1. There are 13 residues in the CDR3. The V gene's germline CDR1 is SNHLY and CDR2 FYNNEI. Trimming removed 7 bases from V and 5 bases from J; junction bases left unmatched: 6. The CDR3 DNA sequence: TGTGCCAGCAACGGACAGGGAGGGACTGAAGCTTTCTTT. Translation gives CASNGQGGTEAFF.

The CDR3 here is CASSWIGGRGGDTQYF. CDR3 sequence (DNA): TGTGCCAGCAGCTGGATTGGTGGTAGGGGGGGAGATACGCAGTATTTT. This sequence joins TRBV5-6 and TRBJ2-3, with D possibly being TRBD2 (7 bases). The germline CDR1 and CDR2 sequences are SGHDT and YYEEEE. Trimming left V 3 bases short and J 5 bases short, with 19 bases between. The CDR3 has 16 residues.

The chain carries TRBV18 and TRBJ2-7; perhaps TRBD1 as D (6 bases). The germline V gene has CDR1 KGHSH and CDR2 LQKENI. The CDR3 is 14 amino acids. The V gene lost 2 bases and the J gene lost 0 bases, with 8 bases spanning the gap. Written as DNA, the CDR3 is TGTGCCAGCTCACCAGACAGGAGCTCCTACGAGCAGTACTTC. This encodes CASSPDRSSYEQYF.

This CDR3 is CSVGTRVGHIQYF. The CDR3 DNA reads as TGCAGCGTTGGTACCAGGGTCGGGCACATTCAGTACTTC. V and J are TRBV29-1 and TRBJ2-4, with a weak D call TRBD1 (5 bases). V was cut by 4 bases and J by 8 bases, with 15 bases left in between. The CDR3 covers 13 residues. Germline lookup yields CDR1 SQVTM and CDR2 ANQGSEA. Full variable domain (missing parts from reference TRBV29-1 and TRBJ2-4): SAVISQKPSRDICQRGTSLTIQCQVDSQVTMMFWYRQQPGQSLTLIATANQGSEATYESGFVIDKFPISRPNLTFSTLTVSNMSPEDSSIYLCSVGTRVGHIQYFGAGTRLSVL.

This rearrangement joins TRBV21-1 to TRBJ2-3; TRBD2, the table's D call, lacks a check against the DNA. TRBV21-1 is flagged as a pseudogene. This CDR3 spans 15 amino acids. CDR3 DNA: TGTGCCAGCAGCAAAGTTACTCCACGATCCTATACGCAGTATTTT. This sequence encodes CASSKVTPRSYTQYF.

The chain has TRBV19 and TRBJ2-5, with D perhaps TRBD2 (5 bases). This CDR3 spans 13 amino acids. The V end was cut by 4 bases, the J end by 4 bases, with 10 bases between. In germline, CDR1 is LNHDA, CDR2 SQIVND (reference sequence). CDR3: CASSRERGETQYF. The CDR3 DNA sequence: TGTGCCAGTAGTAGAGAACGGGGAGAGACCCAGTACTTC.

The chain carries TRBV5-1 and TRBJ1-2; 11 nucleotides match TRBD1. Per germline, CDR1 SGHRS and CDR2 YFSETQ. J was trimmed by 4 bases and V by 4 bases; bases with no gene match: 6. The CDR3 is 15 amino acids. The CDR3 reads CASSLIGQGAYGYTF. The CDR3, as DNA: TGCGCCAGCAGCCTCATCGGACAGGGGGCCTATGGCTACACCTTC.

The chain recombines TRBV3-1 (or the pseudogene TRBV3-2) with TRBJ1-4, with 9 bases that match TRBD1. The J segment lost 4 bases and the V segment lost 5 bases, leaving 14 bases of the junction unmatched. CDR3 length: 18 amino acids. Germline assignment: CDR1 LGHDT and CDR2 YNNKEL (reference sequence). The CDR3 sequence is CASSLRTGTGPINEKLFF. For the CDR3, the DNA is TGTGCCAGCAGCTTACGGACCGGGACAGGGCCGATTAATGAAAAACTGTTTTTT.